This TCR beta chain was sequenced during a study of T cell clonotyping in hematopoietic cell transplantation. Blood collection times were about day -28 and days 30, 100, 180 posttransplant. This CDR3 is built from 13 residues. CDR1 SGHTA and CDR2 FQGNSA come from the germline V gene. Trimming took off 7 bases at V and 2 bases at J, with 11 bases between the two ends. As for this clone: The antigen is unknown.

Here immunoSEQ multiplex PCR was the method, and the copy in TCRdb shows in-frame clones only, minus some. The sample holds some 6,300 clones, around 80% seen once. Study-wide points: Higher Inverse Simpson Index values in graft donor and pretransplant recipient predicted broader posttransplant TCR diversity.

The sequencing used peripheral blood mononuclear cells, collected 180 days after allogeneic stem cell transplant. The chain employs TRBV7-2 and TRBJ1-1; D is ambiguous. This TCR derives from a male patient in his seventies who had an allogeneic stem cell transplant from an unrelated donor, so T cells may come from the graft donor. Some clones in this sample may be carry-over from other donors' samples. The CDR3 region is CASNSIPNTEAFF. CDR3 nucleotide sequence: TGTGCCAGCAATAGTATTCCAAACACTGAAGCTTTCTTT.